The source of this T cell receptor beta chain is a study of blood T cell repertoires in COVID-19. At the level of the study: The origin of the acute and convalescent COVID-19 samples was the United States, Italy and Spain. From T cells, B-cell-depleted T cells, or PBMCs came the material, which was cDNA or gDNA.

Trimming left V 1 base short and J 6 bases short, with 11 bases between. Germline loops: CDR1 SGHAT, CDR2 FQNNGV. The CDR3 covers 14 residues. Original processing notes: Nucleated cell counts were estimated from reference gene primer amplification. TCRdb's table, derived via immunoSEQ multiplex PCR, lists solely in-frame clones and lacks some. From that table come the V and J calls and clone size; the DNA was used to work out D and trimming. The table records 200,000 to 300,000 clones, around nine tenths of them present only once. Followed longitudinally, the Seattle patients had been enrolled during active infection.

The chain couples TRBV11-2 to TRBJ2-3; D perhaps matches TRBD2 (6 bases). This receptor was taken from a woman aged 55-70 years with COVID-19, enrolled during active disease. Sequencing was performed on peripheral blood. DNA for the CDR3: TGTGCCAGCAGCTTAGCGGGAGCCCCGGATACGCAGTATTTT. Protein: CASSLAGAPDTQYF. The variable domain in full, with the rest retrieved from reference TRBV11-2 and TRBJ2-3, is EAGVAQSPRYKIIEKRQSVAFWCNPISGHATLYWYQQILGQGPKLLIQFQNNGVVDDSQLPKDRFSAERLKGVDSTLKIQPAKLEDSAVYLCASSLAGAPDTQYFGPGTRLTVL.